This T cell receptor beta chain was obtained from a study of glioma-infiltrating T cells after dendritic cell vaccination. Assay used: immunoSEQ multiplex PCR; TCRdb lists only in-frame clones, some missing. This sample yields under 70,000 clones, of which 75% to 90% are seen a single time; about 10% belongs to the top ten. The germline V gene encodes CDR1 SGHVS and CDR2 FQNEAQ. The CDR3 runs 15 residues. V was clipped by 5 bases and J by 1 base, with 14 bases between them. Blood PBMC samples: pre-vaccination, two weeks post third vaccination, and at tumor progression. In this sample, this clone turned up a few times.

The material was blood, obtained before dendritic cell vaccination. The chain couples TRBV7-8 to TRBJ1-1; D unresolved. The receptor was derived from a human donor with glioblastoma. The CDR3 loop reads CASSPGESRNTEAFF. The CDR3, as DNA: TGTGCCAGCAGCCCCGGGGAGAGTAGGAACACTGAAGCTTTCTTT.